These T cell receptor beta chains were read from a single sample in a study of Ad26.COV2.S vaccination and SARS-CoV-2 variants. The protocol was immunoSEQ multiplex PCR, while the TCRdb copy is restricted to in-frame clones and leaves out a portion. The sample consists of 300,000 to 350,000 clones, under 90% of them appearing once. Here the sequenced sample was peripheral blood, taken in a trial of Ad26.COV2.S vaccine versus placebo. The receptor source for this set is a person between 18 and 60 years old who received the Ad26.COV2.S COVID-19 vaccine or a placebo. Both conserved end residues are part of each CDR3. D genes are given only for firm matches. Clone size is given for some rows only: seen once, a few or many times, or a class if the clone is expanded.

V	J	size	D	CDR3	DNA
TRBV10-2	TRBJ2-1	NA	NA	CASSEGGIPIF	TGCGCCAGCAGTGAAGGGGGGATTCCGATCTTC
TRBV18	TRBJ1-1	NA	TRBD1	CASSTRITGEGTEAFF	TGTGCCAGCTCAACCCGTATAACAGGGGAGGGCACTGAAGCTTTCTTT
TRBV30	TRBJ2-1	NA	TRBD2	CAWRDKVAGFREQFF	TGTGCCTGGAGGGACAAAGTAGCGGGATTCCGTGAGCAGTTCTTC
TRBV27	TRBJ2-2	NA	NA	CASSLVRGGELFF	TGTGCCAGCAGTTTAGTTAGGGGCGGGGAGCTGTTTTTT
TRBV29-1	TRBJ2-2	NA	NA	CSAQNTGELFF	TGCAGCGCACAGAACACCGGGGAGCTGTTTTTT
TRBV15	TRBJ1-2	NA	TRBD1	CATSREAGGSYGYTF	TGTGCCACCAGCAGAGAAGCAGGGGGGAGCTATGGCTACACCTTC
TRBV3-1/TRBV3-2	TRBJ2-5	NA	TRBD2	CASSQDGEGKGGGRGTQYF	TGTGCCAGCAGCCAAGATGGGGAGGGCAAGGGCGGTGGGAGAGGGACCCAGTACTTC
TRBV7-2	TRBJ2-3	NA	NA	CASWRGISTDTQYF	TGTGCCAGTTGGAGGGGAATAAGCACAGATACGCAGTATTTT
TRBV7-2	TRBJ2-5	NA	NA	CASSSDGPETQYF	TGTGCCAGCAGTAGCGATGGGCCCGAGACCCAGTACTTC
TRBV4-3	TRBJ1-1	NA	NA	CASSQDRRQENTEAFF	TGCGCCAGCAGCCAAGATCGACGACAGGAGAACACTGAAGCTTTCTTT
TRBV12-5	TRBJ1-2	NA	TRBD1	CASGLTGDGYTF	TGTGCTAGTGGTCTAACAGGGGATGGCTACACCTTC
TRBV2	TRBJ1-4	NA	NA	CASRNWAWQLFF	TGTGCCAGCAGGAATTGGGCATGGCAACTGTTTTTT
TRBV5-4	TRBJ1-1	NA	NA	CASSLDPLMNTEAFF	TGTGCCAGCAGCTTGGATCCGCTAATGAACACTGAAGCTTTCTTT
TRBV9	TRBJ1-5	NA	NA	CASSVEGVRNQPQHF	TGTGCCAGCAGCGTAGAGGGTGTGCGCAATCAGCCCCAGCATTTT
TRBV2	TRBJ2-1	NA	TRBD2	CASTRDWAGGDNEQFF	TGTGCCAGCACCCGGGACTGGGCGGGAGGGGACAATGAGCAGTTCTTC
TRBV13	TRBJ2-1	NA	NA	CASSPGRFYNEQFF	TGTGCCAGCAGCCCCGGCAGGTTCTACAATGAGCAGTTCTTC
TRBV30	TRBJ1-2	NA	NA	CAWSVFGGYTF	TGTGCCTGGAGTGTCTTTGGTGGCTACACCTTC
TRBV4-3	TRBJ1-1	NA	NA	CASSQEQGLNTEAFF	TGCGCCAGCAGCCAAGAACAGGGACTGAACACTGAAGCTTTCTTT
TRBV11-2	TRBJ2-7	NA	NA	CASSLVGGEQYF	TGTGCCAGCAGCTTAGTAGGGGGCGAGCAGTACTTC
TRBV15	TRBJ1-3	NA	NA	CATSSEIGNTIYF	TGTGCCACCAGCAGTGAAATTGGAAACACCATATATTTT
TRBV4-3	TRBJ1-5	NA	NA	CASSQDPGASNQPQHF	TGCGCCAGCAGCCAAGATCCCGGTGCGAGCAATCAGCCCCAGCATTTT
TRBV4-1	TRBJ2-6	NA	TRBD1	CASSLDRSSGANVLTF	TGCGCCAGCAGCCTGGACAGGAGCTCTGGGGCCAACGTCCTGACTTTC
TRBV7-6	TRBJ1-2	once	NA	CASSFYRDEFFYGYTF	TGTGCCAGCAGCTTCTACAGAGATGAGTTTTTCTATGGCTACACCTTC
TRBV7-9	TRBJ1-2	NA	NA	CASSSGLGNYGYTF	TGTGCCAGCAGCTCAGGACTGGGGAACTATGGCTACACCTTC
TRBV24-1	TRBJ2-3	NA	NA	CATSVTGGTDTQYF	TGTGCCACCAGTGTGACGGGAGGCACAGATACGCAGTATTTT